These 5 T cell receptor beta chains originate from one sample sequenced in a study of T cell responses to AZD1222 COVID-19 vaccine. Clones were read by immunoSEQ multiplex PCR, and TCRdb kept only the in-frame ones, dropping some. The data show about 130,000 clones, with around 84% seen just once and approximately 4% held by the top ten. The specimen comprised peripheral blood, sampled on day 0 of AZD1222 vaccination. All receptors come from an adult in good health.

The chain joins TRBV10-1 to TRBJ1-1; D is undetermined. Germline V gene lookup returns CDR1 WNHNN and CDR2 SYGVQD (reference sequence). With 0 bases removed from V and 6 bases from J, the gap between germline ends came to 8 bases. This CDR3 has 13 amino acids. CDR3: CASSESFRAEAFF. DNA of the CDR3: TGCGCCAGCAGTGAGTCGTTTCGGGCTGAAGCTTTCTTT.

CDR3: CASSDGQGVNSPLHF. CDR3 coding DNA: TGTGCCAGCAGCGATGGACAGGGGGTCAATTCACCCCTCCACTTT. The rearrangement joins TRBV7-9 to TRBJ1-6; 10 bases agree with TRBD1. This CDR3 is built from 15 residues. After removal of 5 bases from V and 7 bases from J, the junction contained 5 bases not matched to a gene. From germline, CDR1 is SEHNR and CDR2 FQNEAQ (reference sequence). Based on the CDR3 plus reference TRBV7-9 and TRBJ1-6, the full variable domain is DTGVSQNPRHKITKRGQNVTFRCDPISEHNRLYWYRQTLGQGPEFLTYFQNEAQLEKSRLLSDRFSAERPKGSFSTLEIQRTEQGDSAMYLCASSDGQGVNSPLHFGNGTRLTVT.

This sequence joins TRBV6-5 and TRBJ1-1, with TRBD1 matching 10 bases. The J segment lost 12 bases and the V segment lost 5 bases, leaving 12 bases of the junction unmatched. This CDR3 comprises 14 residues. The germline V gene has CDR1 MNHEY and CDR2 SVGAGI. The CDR3 reads CASSPMTGGIKTFF. The CDR3 DNA is TGTGCCAGCAGTCCAATGACAGGGGGCATCAAAACTTTCTTT.

This clone appeared a single time. This chain connects TRBV5-5 to TRBJ1-2; 8 bases align to TRBD1. This CDR3 region has 15 residues. V trimming: 3 bases; J trimming: 4 bases; junction bases outside the gene matches: 8. Per the germline V gene, CDR1 is SGHKS and CDR2 is YYEKEE (reference sequence). This CDR3 is CASSSVPGQAYGYTF. CDR3 DNA sequence: TGTGCCAGCAGCTCCGTCCCGGGACAGGCCTATGGCTACACCTTC.

The V gene is TRBV9, the J gene TRBJ2-2; D is perhaps TRBD2 (5 bases). CDR1 SGDLS and CDR2 YYNGEE come from the germline V gene. Trimming shortened V by 5 bases and J by 5 bases, and 16 bases separated the two germline ends. The CDR3 is 15 amino acids. CDR3 sequence (DNA): TGTGCCAGCAGTGCGGACTCTCGAGGGACCGGGGAGCTGTTTTTT. This codes for CASSADSRGTGELFF. Variable domain in full (rest from reference TRBV9 and TRBJ2-2): DSGVTQTPKHLITATGQRVTLRCSPRSGDLSVYWYQQSLDQGLQFLIQYYNGEERAKGNILERFSAQQFPDLHSELNLSSLELGDSALYFCASSADSRGTGELFFGEGSRLTVL.